This note documents a single TCR beta chain sequence. TCRdb keeps only in-frame clones here, not all; method: immunoSEQ multiplex PCR. The sample records under 200,000 clones, nearly 90% being singletons. The germline V gene has CDR1 SGHRS and CDR2 YFSETQ. The V end lost 2 bases, the J end lost 6 bases, and 9 bases lay between the germline ends. The CDR3 contains 13 residues. This record comes from a study of blood T cell repertoires in COVID-19. Overall study: T cells, B-cell-depleted T cells, or PBMCs supplied cDNA or gDNA.

This receptor was taken from a man aged 60 to 75 with active or convalescent COVID-19. Input material: peripheral blood. The chain is built from TRBV5-1 and TRBJ1-5; possible D gene TRBD1, 5 bases. The CDR3 DNA sequence: TGCGCCAGCAGCTTCCAGGGCGGTCAGCCCCAGCATTTT. It yields the protein CASSFQGGQPQHF.